The clone carrying this TCR beta chain was recorded once. These data are taken from a study of blood T cell repertoires in COVID-19. This CDR3 spans 12 amino acids. Germline lookup yields CDR1 LGHNA and CDR2 YNFKEQ. Deletions cut 0 bases from V and 15 bases from J, with 9 bases between. Produced via immunoSEQ multiplex PCR; TCRdb's table is partial and in-frame only. This table has 110,000 to 150,000 clones, more than 75% appearing once. The sequenced sample was peripheral blood. The sequence came from a middle-aged woman with acute or convalescent COVID-19. This chain joins TRBV4-2 and TRBJ1-6; D not certain. The CDR3 here is CASSQDDGFLHF. Here the CDR3 DNA reads TGTGCCAGCAGCCAAGATGACGGGTTCCTCCACTTT.